This T cell receptor (beta chain) was recovered during a study of identical twins. Study results and limitations: In drawing conclusions, the study used cross-sectional statistical analysis and did not follow the same donors.

Healthy Caucasian donors formed the entire cohort. Germline V CDR1 and CDR2: SGHDN, FVKESK. CDR3 length: 13 amino acids. A universal primer site came from template switching; cDNA carried unique molecular identifiers. TCRdb itself ran the 5' RACE reads through MiXCR, one entry per CDR3 protein. The data contain 1.5 million to 2 million distinct CDR3 sequences, around 33% of them singletons. As for this clonotype: The antigen is not known.

Sequencing was done on a sample of cord blood. The origin of this receptor is a newborn girl in good health. The chain couples TRBV14 to TRBJ2-5; D is possibly TRBD1 (6 bases). The DNA end lines up better with TRBJ2-7; the J call may be wrong. CDR3 in amino acids: CASSLTRGTEQYF. CDR3 sequence (DNA): TGTGCCAGCAGCCTAACGAGGGGGACCGAGCAGTACTTC.